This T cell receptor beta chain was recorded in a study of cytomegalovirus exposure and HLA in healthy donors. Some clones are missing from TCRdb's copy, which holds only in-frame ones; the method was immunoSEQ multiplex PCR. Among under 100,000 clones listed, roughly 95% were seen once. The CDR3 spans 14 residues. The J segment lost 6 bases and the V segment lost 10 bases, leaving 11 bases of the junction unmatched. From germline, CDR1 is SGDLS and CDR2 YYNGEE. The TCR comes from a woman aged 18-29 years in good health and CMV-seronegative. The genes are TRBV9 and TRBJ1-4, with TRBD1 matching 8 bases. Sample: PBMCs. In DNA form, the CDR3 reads TGTGCCCCCAGGGGAGAACAGGGGGATGAAAAACTGTTTTTT. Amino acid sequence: CAPRGEQGDEKLFF.